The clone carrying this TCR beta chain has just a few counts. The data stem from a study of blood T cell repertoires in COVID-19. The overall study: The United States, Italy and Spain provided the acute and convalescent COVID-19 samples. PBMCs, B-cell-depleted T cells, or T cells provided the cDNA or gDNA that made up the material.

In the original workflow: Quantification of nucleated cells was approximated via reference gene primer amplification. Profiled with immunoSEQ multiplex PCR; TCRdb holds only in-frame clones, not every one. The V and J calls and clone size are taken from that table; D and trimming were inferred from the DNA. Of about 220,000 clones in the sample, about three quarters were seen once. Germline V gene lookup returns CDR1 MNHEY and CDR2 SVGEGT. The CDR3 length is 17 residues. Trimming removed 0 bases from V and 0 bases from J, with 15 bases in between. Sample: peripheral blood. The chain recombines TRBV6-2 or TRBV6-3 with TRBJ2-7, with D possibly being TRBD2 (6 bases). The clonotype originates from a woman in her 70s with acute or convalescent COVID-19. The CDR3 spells CASSYSVPGVASYEQYF. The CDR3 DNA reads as TGTGCCAGCAGTTACTCGGTACCGGGGGTTGCCTCCTACGAGCAGTACTTC.